This TCR beta chain comes out of a study of blood T cell repertoires in COVID-19. This table comes from immunoSEQ multiplex PCR, and its TCRdb copy is limited to in-frame clones, with some not included. The top ten hold roughly 12% of the sample, which has some 31,000 clones, roughly 86% seen once. The length of the CDR3 is 12 residues. V lost 7 bases to trimming and J lost 4 bases, with 10 bases between them. The germline CDR1 and CDR2 sequences are MDHEN and SYDVKM. Material for sequencing was peripheral blood. The sequence was collected from a human donor in a cohort sampled during active COVID-19. The donor label of this sample is uncertain. This rearrangement joins TRBV28 to TRBJ1-2; possibly TRBD1 for D (5 bases). This CDR3 is CASKGTVYGYTF. The CDR3 nucleotides are TGTGCCAGCAAGGGGACTGTCTATGGCTACACCTTC.